Listed below are T cell receptor beta chains from one sample, sequenced in a study of T cell responses to AZD1222 COVID-19 vaccine. Libraries were prepared by immunoSEQ multiplex PCR; TCRdb keeps only in-frame clonotypes and omits some of them. The sample records roughly 110,000 clones, under 90% being singletons. This specimen consisted of peripheral blood, obtained on day 0 of AZD1222 vaccination. The receptors were gathered from an adult in good health. Both conserved end residues are part of each CDR3.

TRBV9	TRBJ2-7	CASSVDQGGEGQYF
TRBV6-5	TRBJ2-3	CASSLGQGGTDTQYF
TRBV6-5	TRBJ1-5	CASSNRGRSNQPQHF
TRBV25-1	TRBJ1-1	CASTRTGRWTEAFF
TRBV5-1	TRBJ2-1	CASSSGSGTYNEQFF
TRBV19	TRBJ1-4	CASSMINEKLFF
TRBV5-6	TRBJ2-7	CASSFMDYEQYF
TRBV28	TRBJ2-5	CASSSPRSITRETQYF
TRBV7-3	TRBJ2-4	CASSYNQGGKNIQYF
TRBV24-1	TRBJ1-2	CATSGQGSYGYTF
TRBV18	TRBJ1-1	CASSPTRVDNTEAFF
TRBV5-1	TRBJ2-7	CASSLGQGVPYEQYF
TRBV11-2	TRBJ2-1	CASSLTNHNYNEQFF
TRBV20-1	TRBJ1-4	CSAVEGRKLFF
TRBV28	TRBJ2-1	CASSPLNEQFF
TRBV7-2	TRBJ2-7	CASSPSSSGDEQYF
TRBV5-1	TRBJ2-7	CASSLASHEQYF
TRBV9	TRBJ2-3	CASSVVKSTDTQYF
TRBV5-1	TRBJ2-5	CASSLGMQETQYF
TRBV11-1	TRBJ1-1	CASSPEGNTEAFF
TRBV18	TRBJ2-7	CASSPLGLSGQRLAGAVEQYF
TRBV6-2/TRBV6-3	TRBJ2-7	CASSDYEQYF
TRBV10-2	TRBJ1-2	CASTGGANYGYTF
TRBV2	TRBJ1-1	CASKSEVDTEAFF
TRBV7-7	TRBJ1-2	CASSPMRDSLIYGYTF
TRBV19	TRBJ2-4	CASSQGTQGNIQYF
TRBV18	TRBJ2-1	CASSPPFSRAPVVF
TRBV5-5	TRBJ2-6	CASSLQGALDISGANVLTF
TRBV7-3	TRBJ2-1	CASGTSGNNEQFF
TRBV19	TRBJ1-5	CASSTSGGRAQPQHF
TRBV19	TRBJ2-1	CASSMGGHGYNEQFF
TRBV20-1	TRBJ1-1	CSASKGFNTEAFF
TRBV5-1	TRBJ1-2	CASTVDPVGGYTF
TRBV24-1	TRBJ1-6	CATSPGSFYNSPLHF
TRBV3-1/TRBV3-2	TRBJ2-5	CASSQFTGGETQYF